This T cell receptor beta chain was identified in a study of human T cells and chemical hapten exposure (dated by TCRdb to the early 2020s). For the study in its entirety: For sensitization, 2% DPC in acetone was applied to a roughly 2 cm by roughly 2 cm area of upper inner arm skin. Weekly therapeutic DPC doses were additionally applied to the scalp of patients throughout the approximately 25-week study period. Patch testing on the upper back used Finn chambers containing 0.01% DPC, with scoring done after 6 days according to International Contact Dermatitis Research Group standards. The mostly female patient cohort included alopecia areata with under or over 50% scalp involvement, alopecia totalis and alopecia universalis. Libraries were pooled for sequencing, and per-sample TCR yields varied mainly because of small differences in library volumes within the pool. This study followed changes in the peripheral blood TCR repertoire in vivo during primary and secondary sensitization of alopecia patients to the hapten diphenylcyclopropenone (DPC). Blood samples were taken from patients before sensitization (week 0) and then at 2, 6 and about 24 weeks after DPC sensitization. About 29 alopecia patients gave blood for TCR sequencing at one to four time points (pre-sensitization, 2, 6 and 24 weeks).

The paper's findings and limits, for the study overall: Significantly more large CDR3 similarity clusters were formed by expanded TCRs than by pre-sensitization or healthy control sets, consistent with antigen-driven responses. DPC sensitization did not change how many TCRs were above 1 in 1000 frequency, and no evidence was found of alterations in global repertoire structure. Repeated subsampling changed both the strength of the expansion versus patch-test correlation and the threshold at which the correlation became significant. Patch test score correlated positively with the number of PT1 expanded TCRs, reaching significance at thresholds 8, 16 and 32 but not at 4. All patients had alopecia, a presumed autoimmune disease, so their immune response might differ from that of healthy individuals.

The library was made by RACE. The sequencer listed for this sample is NextSeq 500. During library preparation, unique molecular identifiers were attached to individual cDNA molecules so that TCRs could be counted in a quantitative, reproducible way. For every blood RNA sample, sequencing covered both the TCR alpha and TCR beta chains. The original methods were these. Samples had a median of about 96,000 TCRs, with a range from roughly 20,000 to 690,600. The Decombinator software suite was used to annotate V, J and CDR3 in the TCR reads. To make PS versus PT1 abundance plots, every sample was subsampled to the same number of TCRs (28,000). Expanded TCRs were defined as absent before sensitization and observed at least eight times at the 2-week time point. TCRdb redid the processing of the public reads, applying fastp at Q25 and MiXCR, and retained in-frame beta chains. Under each unique CDR3 protein, matching rows form one entry showing the most common genes and DNA. The V and J calls come from TCRdb's annotation, not from the publication. Within this sample are about 96,000 distinct CDR3 sequences, with about 9% of them counted one time only. The ten largest account for around 2% of the sample.

For CDR1 and CDR2, the germline V gene lists MDHEN and SYDVKM. The CDR3, cysteine through phenylalanine, is 12 amino acids long. CDR3 DNA only is kept here, 36 bases in frame from base 1. V is reduced by 10 bases and J by 3 bases, leaving a spacing of 13 bases between them. Details on this clonotype: The target of this receptor is not known. No base-level quality is on record; no much larger clone is a single base apart.

The time point label here, explained by the study, means: patch test 2, 6 weeks after DPC sensitization. What the treatment or condition label conveys for this sample: therapeutic diphenylcyclopropenone sensitization with weekly scalp DPC. Blood at each patch-test visit was drawn before the patch test was applied. Patients were considered eligible if aged 18 to 70, diagnosed with alopecia and deemed suitable for DPC therapy, and patients were excluded if pregnant. Total RNA was extracted from unfractionated whole blood that had been collected in Tempus Blood RNA tubes. The TCR was taken from a woman in her thirties or forties with alopecia areata. Some clones in this sample may be carry-over from other donors' samples. The V gene is TRBV28 and the J gene is TRBJ2-7; the D element could tentatively be TRBD1 or TRBD2, as 6 bases agree for each. Sequencing used whole blood, obtained in connection with sensitization to the hapten diphenylcyclopropenone (DPC). The sequenced DNA: TGTGCCACCGGGGGCGGAGGCTACGAGCAGTACTTC. Its protein reads: CATGGGGYEQYF.